Below, 19 T cell receptor beta chains from the same sample are listed, as sequenced in a study of T-cell reconstitution after alpha-beta-depleted transplantation in children. Unique molecular identifiers tagged the TCRbeta library. TCRdb re-analysed the PCR reads in MiXCR, keeping a single row per CDR3 protein. The data contain some 200,000 distinct CDR3 sequences, about 8.4% of them seen just once; the ten biggest clones take up 35% to 45%. The sequences come from PBMCs, mostly from graft donor cells, collected 360 days after TCRalphabeta/CD19-depleted stem cell transplant. Receptors originate from a male patient aged 2 to 9 who had a stem cell transplant for acute myeloid leukemia, so the T cells may come from the graft donor.

This clonotype was seen a few times. The V gene is TRBV7-6, the J gene TRBJ2-4, with a tentative D call TRBD2 (6 bases). The germline V gene has CDR1 SGHVS and CDR2 FNYEAQ. With 5 bases removed from V and 6 bases from J, the gap between germline ends came to 20 bases. The CDR3 covers 16 residues. The CDR3 protein is CASSLRSRRDGNIQYF. The CDR3 nucleotides read TGTGCCAGCAGCCTCCGTTCTCGGAGGGATGGAAACATTCAGTACTTC.

This clonotype was counted only a few times. The rearrangement uses TRBV12-3 or TRBV12-4 and TRBJ1-1; tentative D call: TRBD1 (6 bases). The CDR3 sequence is 15 residues long. The V end was cut by 5 bases, the J end by 0 bases, with 13 bases between. The chain's CDR3 is CASSPGTTMNTEAFF. As DNA, the CDR3 is TGTGCCAGCAGTCCCGGGACAACGATGAACACTGAAGCTTTCTTT.

This clonotype showed up many times. This chain uses TRBV18 with TRBJ2-7, with D perhaps TRBD1 (5 bases). Between the trimmed V and J ends, which lost 5 bases and 6 bases, there was a span of 17 bases. The V gene's germline CDR1 is KGHSH and CDR2 LQKENI. CDR3 size: 14 residues. CDR3 protein: CASSTTYSGREQYF. The CDR3 DNA follows: TGTGCCAGCTCAACCACATATTCAGGGCGCGAGCAGTACTTC.

The V call is TRBV9, the J call TRBJ2-1; tentatively, D is TRBD1 or TRBD2 (5 bases each). The CDR3 has 14 residues. Trimming left V 5 bases short and J 4 bases short, with 13 bases between. The germline CDR1 and CDR2 sequences are SGDLS and YYNGEE. The CDR3 nucleotides read TGTGCCAGCAGTCGGTTGGGGGAATACAATGAGCAGTTCTTC. It codes for CASSRLGEYNEQFF. The full variable domain, in which reference TRBV9 and TRBJ2-1 provide the parts outside the CDR3, is DSGVTQTPKHLITATGQRVTLRCSPRSGDLSVYWYQQSLDQGLQFLIQYYNGEERAKGNILERFSAQQFPDLHSELNLSSLELGDSALYFCASSRLGEYNEQFFGPGTRLTVL.

This clonotype has a handful of counts. The gene calls are TRBV27 and TRBJ2-3; tentatively, D is TRBD2 (5 bases). The V gene's germline CDR1 is MNHEY and CDR2 SMNVEV (reference sequence). Trimming left V 2 bases short and J 0 bases short, with 9 bases between. CDR3 length: 15 residues. CDR3 amino acids: CASSLRGTSTDTQYF. CDR3 DNA: TGTGCCAGCAGTTTACGGGGAACTAGCACAGATACGCAGTATTTT.

This sequence joins TRBV7-9 and TRBJ2-3, with D tentatively TRBD2 (6 bases). The germline V gene encodes CDR1 SEHNR and CDR2 FQNEAQ (reference sequence). The CDR3 has 13 residues. V was pared by 5 bases and J by 6 bases, with 12 bases between. CDR3 coding DNA: TGTGCCAGCAGCCTCCATGGAGGGGATACGCAGTATTTT. Protein: CASSLHGGDTQYF.

This clonotype has at least ten counts. The chain recombines TRBV5-1 with TRBJ2-6; D remains ambiguous. Germline assignment: CDR1 SGHRS and CDR2 YFSETQ. Trimming shortened V by 4 bases and J by 1 base, and 6 bases separated the two germline ends. The CDR3 extends over 14 amino acids. CDR3 residues: CASSLKSGANVLTF. The CDR3 nucleotides read TGCGCCAGCAGCCTCAAGTCTGGGGCCAACGTCCTGACTTTC. Complete variable domain (other parts from reference TRBV5-1 and TRBJ2-6): KAGVTQTPRYLIKTRGQQVTLSCSPISGHRSVSWYQQTPGQGLQFLFEYFSETQRNKGNFPGRFSGRQFSNSRSEMNVSTLELGDSALYLCASSLKSGANVLTFGAGSRLTVL.

This clonotype has ten or more counts. This sequence joins TRBV12-3 or TRBV12-4 and TRBJ2-2; D not resolved. V was shortened by 5 bases and J by 4 bases, with 5 bases between the two germline ends. The CDR3 contains 12 residues. The CDR3 DNA reads TGTGCCAGCAGTACCAGCACCGGGGAGCTGTTTTTT. This translates into CASSTSTGELFF.

This chain uses TRBV7-2 with TRBJ2-7; the match to TRBD1 covers 11 bases. This CDR3 contains 13 residues. Germline CDR1 reads SGHTA; CDR2 reads FQGNSA. V lost 4 bases, J lost 6 bases, and 2 bases stayed unmatched. The CDR3 protein is CASSWDRGGEQYV. As DNA, the CDR3 is TGTGCCAGCAGCTGGGACAGGGGGGGCGAGCAGTACGTC.

V and J are TRBV12-3 or TRBV12-4 and TRBJ2-5; D gene unclear. V lost 3 bases and J lost 2, with 10 bases in between. The CDR3 totals 14 residues. CDR3 sequence reads: CASSFAAIQETQYF. DNA of the CDR3: TGTGCCAGCAGTTTCGCGGCGATTCAAGAGACCCAGTACTTC.

This clonotype was observed a handful of times. The DNA of the CDR3 is TGTGCCAGCAGTTTTGGGACAGGTATCCCCTACGAGCAGTACTTC. Amino acid sequence: CASSFGTGIPYEQYF. The chain joins TRBV12-3 or TRBV12-4 to TRBJ2-7, with 8 bases matching TRBD1. This CDR3 is built from 15 residues. V lost 3 bases and J lost 2; bases outside the gene matches: 6.

This clonotype has a count of ten or more. The rearrangement uses TRBV12-3 or TRBV12-4 and TRBJ2-5, with TRBD2 identical over 11 bases. This CDR3 spans 15 amino acids. The J segment lost 3 bases and the V segment lost 4 bases, leaving 4 bases of the junction unmatched. The chain's CDR3 is CASSWLAGGKETQYF. CDR3 DNA sequence: TGTGCCAGCAGTTGGCTAGCGGGGGGCAAAGAGACCCAGTACTTC.

In this sample, this clonotype turned up a few times. V and J are TRBV6-5 and TRBJ1-5, with 12 bases lining up with TRBD1. Germline CDR1 and CDR2: MNHEY and SVGAGI. V trimming: 2 bases; J trimming: 5 bases; junction bases outside the gene matches: 4. CDR3 length equals 16 residues. The CDR3 DNA follows: TGTGCCAGCAGTTACCCGGGACAGGGGGCCTATCAGCCCCAGCATTTT. It codes for CASSYPGQGAYQPQHF.

The table lists this clonotype with many counts. The V gene is TRBV7-2, the J gene TRBJ2-1; D remains unclear. The CDR3 runs to 13 residues. The ends were cut back, 2 bases at V and 13 bases at J, with 15 bases in the middle. Germline V gene lookup returns CDR1 SGHTA and CDR2 FQGNSA. The CDR3 protein is CASSLYSPPRQFF. CDR3 nucleotides: TGTGCCAGCAGCTTATACTCCCCCCCACGTCAGTTCTTC.

This clonotype was observed a single time. This may be a read error, as it is one base from a much larger clone. The conserved phenylalanine or tryptophan normally closing the CDR3 is absent here, so this likely arose from a read error. The chain's CDR3 is CASSPGQGTGGTEAFV. The CDR3 DNA reads TGCGCCAGCAGCCCGGGACAGGGAACAGGGGGAACTGAAGCTTTCGTT. This chain uses TRBV5-1 with TRBJ1-1; 9 bases agree with TRBD1. The V gene's germline CDR1 is SGHRS and CDR2 YFSETQ. V lost 4 bases to trimming and J lost 5 bases; unmatched junction nucleotides: 12. The CDR3 consists of 16 residues.

This clonotype was found many times. The chain employs TRBV12-3 or TRBV12-4 and TRBJ2-3; the D is unclear. V gave up 1 base and J gave up 5 bases, with 1 base separating them. The CDR3 runs 11 residues. The CDR3 loop is CASSLVDTQYF. The CDR3 DNA is TGTGCCAGCAGTTTAGTAGATACGCAGTATTTT.

This clonotype has just a few counts. The chain joins TRBV2 to TRBJ2-5, with D possibly matching TRBD1 (5 bases). Trimming removed 2 bases at V and 7 bases at J, with 17 bases between. The CDR3 spans 15 residues. The germline V gene encodes CDR1 SNHLY and CDR2 FYNNEI. CDR3: CASSENRSPQGTQYF. The CDR3 region has the DNA TGTGCCAGCAGTGAAAATAGAAGCCCTCAGGGGACCCAGTACTTC.

In regard to this clonotype: The conserved closing phenylalanine or tryptophan is absent in this CDR3, likely reflecting a read error. The chain employs TRBV24-1 and TRBJ2-2, with a tentative D call TRBD1 (6 bases). The CDR3 spans 15 residues. CDR1 is KGHDR and CDR2 is SFDVKD in the germline V gene. CDR3 sequence: CATSDSGGKSGELFY. DNA for the CDR3: TGTGCCACCAGCGATTCTGGGGGCAAGTCCGGGGAGCTGTTTTAT.

This clonotype appeared a few times. The chain carries TRBV20-1 and TRBJ2-7, with D possibly being TRBD2 (6 bases). Deletions cut 3 bases from V and 6 bases from J, with 15 bases between. Germline CDR1 and CDR2: DFQATT and SNEGSKA (reference sequence). The CDR3 sequence is 13 residues long. CDR3 sequence reads: CSASDLLATEQYF. Written as DNA, the CDR3 is TGCAGTGCTAGCGACCTACTAGCTACCGAGCAGTACTTC.